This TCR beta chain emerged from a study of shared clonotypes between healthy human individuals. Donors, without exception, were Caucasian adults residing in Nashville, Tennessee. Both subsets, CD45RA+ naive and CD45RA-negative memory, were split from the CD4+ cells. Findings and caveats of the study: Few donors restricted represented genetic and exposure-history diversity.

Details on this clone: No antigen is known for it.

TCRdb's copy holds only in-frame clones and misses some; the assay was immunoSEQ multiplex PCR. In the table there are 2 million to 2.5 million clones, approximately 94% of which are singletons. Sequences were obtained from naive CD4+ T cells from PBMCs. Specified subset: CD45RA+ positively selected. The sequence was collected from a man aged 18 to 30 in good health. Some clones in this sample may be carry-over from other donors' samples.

CDR3 in amino acids: CASSLVAGQGENTIYF. The CDR3 DNA reads as TGTGCCAGCAGCTTAGTAGCTGGACAGGGAGAAAACACCATATATTTT. V gene TRBV7-6 combines with J gene TRBJ1-3; 8 nucleotides line up with TRBD1. V lost 1 base to trimming and J lost 6 bases; unmatched junction nucleotides: 8. CDR1 and CDR2 from the germline V gene are SGHVS and FNYEAQ. The length of the CDR3 is 16 residues.